This T cell receptor beta chain derives from a study of blood T cell repertoires in COVID-19. Profiled with immunoSEQ multiplex PCR; TCRdb holds only in-frame clones, not every one. The table lists some 140,000 clones, 84% of them singletons. Germline CDR1 SGHDN, CDR2 FVKESK. This CDR3 region has 14 residues. Trimming cost V 3 bases and J 0 bases, with 6 bases left between them. The sequenced sample was PBMCs or T cells enriched from blood (not recorded which). The TCR originated in a man in his forties or fifties with acute COVID-19. The chain combines TRBV14 with TRBJ2-1, with TRBD2 as a possible D gene (5 bases). The chain's CDR3 is CASSQGSSYNEQFF. CDR3 nucleotides: TGTGCCAGCAGCCAGGGGAGCTCCTACAATGAGCAGTTCTTC.